The 7 T cell receptor beta chains presented below share a single source sample, sequenced in a study of T cells in localized non-small cell lung cancer. Produced via immunoSEQ multiplex PCR; TCRdb's table is partial and in-frame only. This table holds more than 45,000 clones, roughly 86% found once. The starting material was PBMCs, obtained before any cancer treatment. Source of these receptors: a man between 40 and 70 years old with stage II lung adenocarcinoma.

The CDR3 protein is CASSPDGLAGYYNEQFF. The CDR3 nucleotides are TGTGCCAGCAGCCCAGACGGACTAGCGGGATACTACAATGAGCAGTTCTTC. The genes are TRBV7-8 and TRBJ2-1; 12 nucleotides align to TRBD2. J gave up 3 bases and V 5 bases, and 8 bases lay outside the gene matches. CDR3 size: 17 residues. CDR1 and CDR2 (germline): SGHVS, FQNEAQ. Filled out from reference TRBV7-8 and TRBJ2-1, the complete variable domain reads GAGVSQSPRYKVAKRGQDVALRCDPISGHVSLFWYQQALGQGPEFLTYFQNEAQLDKSGLPSDRFFAERPEGSVSTLKIQRTQQEDSAVYLCASSPDGLAGYYNEQFFGPGTRLTVL.

The chain combines TRBV5-1 with TRBJ2-5; TRBD2 is a possible D gene (5 bases). This CDR3 is 12 amino acids long. Germline CDR1 SGHRS, CDR2 YFSETQ. Trimming removed 7 bases from V and 2 bases from J, with 9 bases in between. In nucleotides, the CDR3 is TGCGCCAGCGCCGACTATCAAGAGACCCAGTACTTC. Translated: CASADYQETQYF.

This clone was seen more than once but under ten times. The chain combines TRBV5-1 with TRBJ2-7; weak D call: TRBD2 (6 bases). The V gene's germline CDR1 is SGHRS and CDR2 YFSETQ. The V end lost 5 bases, the J end lost 0 bases, and 12 bases lay between the germline ends. This CDR3 has 14 residues. The chain's CDR3 is CASSEAGSSYEQYF. The DNA of the CDR3 is TGCGCCAGCAGTGAGGCGGGGAGCTCCTACGAGCAGTACTTC.

A remark on this clone: The identical CDR3 is also encoded by other nucleotide sequences in the sample. The V and J genes are TRBV15 and TRBJ1-3; possible D gene TRBD1, 6 bases. Trimming removed 0 bases from V and 2 bases from J, with 8 bases in between. CDR3 size: 15 residues. CDR1 and CDR2 (germline): LNHNV, YYDKDF (reference sequence). The CDR3 region is CATSRDRGAGNTIYF. The CDR3 nucleotides read TGTGCCACCAGCAGAGACAGGGGTGCTGGAAACACCATATATTTT.

The chain has TRBV19 and TRBJ1-1; the match to TRBD1 covers 9 bases. The junction had 6 bases not matched to a gene; V was cut back by 7 bases and J by 0 bases. The CDR3 consists of 15 residues. Germline CDR1 reads LNHDA; CDR2 reads SQIVND (reference sequence). The chain's CDR3 is CASMGTGLMNTEAFF. The CDR3 DNA reads TGTGCCAGTATGGGGACAGGGCTTATGAACACTGAAGCTTTCTTT.

This clone was detected only once. The chain uses TRBV4-2 and TRBJ2-2; weak D call: TRBD2 (6 bases). V was pared by 2 bases and J by 3 bases, with 13 bases between. In germline, CDR1 is LGHNA, CDR2 YNFKEQ. CDR3 size: 16 residues. The CDR3 nucleotides are TGTGCCAGCAGCCAATCAAGGCGGGGCGACACCGGGGAGCTGTTTTTT. Translated, it gives CASSQSRRGDTGELFF.

CDR3 residues: CASIVGLYSNQPQHF. The CDR3 DNA is TGTGCCAGCATCGTCGGACTCTATAGCAATCAGCCCCAGCATTTT. The chain recombines TRBV6-1 with TRBJ1-5; D is uncertain. Germline values: CDR1 MNHNS, CDR2 SASEGT. The V end lost 7 bases, the J end lost 0 bases, and 13 bases lay between the germline ends. The CDR3 has 15 residues.